What follows are 13 T cell receptor beta chains derived from one specimen sequenced in a study of T cell repertoires in cytomegalovirus infection. Via MiXCR, TCRdb re-called the reads, giving one row per CDR3 protein. Seen here are more than 350,000 distinct CDR3 sequences, roughly 30% observed once, and the top ten hold roughly an eighth. The sequencing sample was made of PBMCs. The receptors here all came from a human donor in good health (CMV status not recorded). Some clones in this sample may be carry-over from other donors' samples.

This sequence joins TRBV3-1 and TRBJ2-1; no clear D gene. The CDR3 contains 15 residues. The V gene lost 1 base and the J gene lost 4 bases, with 11 bases spanning the gap. Germline CDR1 and CDR2: LGHDT and YNNKEL (reference sequence). CDR3 coding DNA: TGTGCCAGCAGCCAAGTAGGCAGGCTTTACAATGAGCAGTTCTTC. Its protein product is CASSQVGRLYNEQFF.

This CDR3 reads CASRTGGTTNEKLFF. The CDR3 nucleotides read TGTGCCAGCAGGACAGGGGGTACAACTAATGAAAAACTGTTTTTT. The J gene is TRBJ1-4, the V gene TRBV27; 9 bases are shared with TRBD1. CDR1 MNHEY and CDR2 SMNVEV come from the germline V gene (reference sequence). CDR3 length equals 15 residues. Germline trimming cut 6 bases from V and 0 bases from J; bases unmatched to any gene: 2.

This sequence joins TRBV27 and TRBJ1-1, with 8 bases identical to TRBD1. The germline V gene encodes CDR1 MNHEY and CDR2 SMNVEV (reference sequence). The CDR3 is made up of 14 amino acids. J lost 7 bases, V lost 6 bases, and 10 bases had no gene match. The CDR3 nucleotides are TGTGCCAGCAGCTCACAGGGGGGTACGGGTGAAGCTTTCTTT. It encodes CASSSQGGTGEAFF.

This clonotype was recorded many times. The V gene is TRBV4-1, the J gene TRBJ1-1; D uncertain. V was cut by 2 bases and J by 1 base, with 8 bases left in between. This CDR3 is built from 14 residues. Germline CDR1 reads MGHRA; CDR2 reads YSYEKL. CDR3 residues: CASSQLRGNTEAFF. Written as DNA, the CDR3 is TGCGCCAGCAGCCAATTACGGGGGAACACTGAAGCTTTCTTT.

In its sample, this clonotype was seen once. The J gene is TRBJ2-7, the V gene TRBV20-1; 8 bases line up with TRBD2. Trimming cost V 3 bases and J 6 bases; bases outside gene matches: 7. The CDR3 contains 13 residues. Germline V gene sequence: CDR1 DFQATT, CDR2 SNEGSKA (reference sequence). This CDR3 is CSASRGGGSEQYF. For the CDR3, the DNA is TGCAGTGCTAGCCGGGGGGGGGGATCCGAGCAGTACTTC.

Ten or more counts support this clonotype. The rearrangement joins TRBV7-2 to TRBJ2-3; 9 nucleotides agree with TRBD2. CDR1 is SGHTA, CDR2 FQGNSA, per germline. The ends lost 6 bases at V and 2 bases at J; junction bases unmatched: 9. The CDR3 runs 16 residues. The CDR3, as DNA: TGTGCCAGCAGGTACCTAGCGGGGCCACTCACAGATACGCAGTATTTT. This translates into CASRYLAGPLTDTQYF.

The sample holds many counts of this clonotype. The gene calls are TRBV6-1 and TRBJ1-2; D might be TRBD1 (6 bases). CDR3 size: 15 residues. Per the germline V gene, CDR1 is MNHNS and CDR2 is SASEGT. Trimming cost V 5 bases and J 8 bases, with 21 bases left between them. The chain's CDR3 is CASSNPGHQGEGYTF. CDR3 in DNA: TGTGCCAGCAGTAATCCGGGACATCAAGGGGAAGGCTACACCTTC.

The rearrangement uses TRBV20-1 and TRBJ1-5; D uncertain. V lost 5 bases and J 0 bases, leaving 5 bases between the germline ends. Per the germline V gene, CDR1 is DFQATT and CDR2 is SNEGSKA (reference sequence). The CDR3 loop spans 12 amino acids. The CDR3 DNA reads as TGCAGTGCTTTATATAGCAATCAGCCCCAGCATTTT. Translated, it gives CSALYSNQPQHF.

In the case of this clonotype: One junction end disagrees with the germline gene, perhaps due to a read error. The rearrangement links TRBV6-8 to TRBJ1-2, with 7 bases matching TRBD1. In germline, CDR1 is MNHGY, CDR2 SAAAGT. The CDR3 is 15 residues long. The CDR3 DNA reads as TGTGCCAGCAGTTACCCCCGGGGACAGCACTATGTCTACACCTTC. This gives the protein CASSYPRGQHYVYTF.

This clonotype was recorded at least ten times. The rearrangement links TRBV7-2 to TRBJ1-2; 7 bases align to TRBD1. Germline values: CDR1 SGHTA, CDR2 FQGNSA. Trimming at V came to 5 bases and at J to 7 bases, leaving 7 bases not matched to a gene. This CDR3 has 13 amino acids. The CDR3 sequence: CASSDRDSSGYTF. Written as DNA, the CDR3 is TGTGCCAGCAGCGACCGGGACAGCTCTGGCTACACCTTC.

The chain couples TRBV4-1 to TRBJ2-7; D gene uncertain. This CDR3 has 13 amino acids. V was trimmed by 2 bases and J by 3 bases, leaving 8 bases between them. Germline V gene lookup returns CDR1 MGHRA and CDR2 YSYEKL. This CDR3 is CASSQTTHYEQYF. CDR3 in DNA: TGCGCCAGCAGCCAAACAACCCACTACGAGCAGTACTTC.

This clonotype was detected only a few times. J is TRBJ1-6 and V is TRBV5-1; D possibly corresponds to TRBD1 (6 bases). The CDR3 runs 16 residues. Germline CDR1 SGHRS, CDR2 YFSETQ. V was shortened by 7 bases and J by 4 bases, with 18 bases between the two germline ends. Here the CDR3 reads CASGQGGSSYNSPLHF. The DNA for the CDR3 is TGCGCCAGCGGGCAAGGGGGAAGTTCGTATAATTCACCCCTCCACTTT.

To note about this clonotype: Being one base from a much bigger clone, this may be a read error. The CDR3 DNA sequence: TGTTCCAGCAGTTATAATGCTAGGGGGCTAAGGCTTCCTGGAAACACCATATATTTT. Its translation is CSSSYNARGLRLPGNTIYF. This sequence joins TRBV12-3 or TRBV12-4 and TRBJ1-3; 7 bases agree with TRBD1. The CDR3 runs to 19 residues.